The source of this TCR beta chain is a study of T cell responses to AZD1222 COVID-19 vaccine. Germline assignment: CDR1 LGHDT and CDR2 YNNKEL (reference sequence). The CDR3 length is 12 residues. V lost 1 base, J lost 13 bases, and 6 bases stayed unmatched. To note about this clone: As yet, its antigen is unknown.

Study outcomes and limitations: Reports say nearly half of spike-specific TCRs go after unmutated variant regions. Across the whole spike, CD4 TCRs peaked at regions 160-218 and 743-854. In a largely white British group with more females than males, clonal diversity was possibly underestimated.

Sequencing used immunoSEQ multiplex PCR; TCRdb keeps in-frame clones, though not all of them. The data show fewer than 100,000 clones, roughly 87% seen once. This clonotype originated in an adult who received the AZD1222 COVID-19 vaccine. This rearrangement joins TRBV3-1 (or the pseudogene TRBV3-2) to TRBJ1-1; 7 bases agree with TRBD1. The sample consisted of peripheral blood, taken 28 days after the second AZD1222 dose. CDR3 coding DNA: TGTGCCAGCAGCCAAGCCGCGACAGGGCTTTTCTTT. It is translated as CASSQAATGLFF.